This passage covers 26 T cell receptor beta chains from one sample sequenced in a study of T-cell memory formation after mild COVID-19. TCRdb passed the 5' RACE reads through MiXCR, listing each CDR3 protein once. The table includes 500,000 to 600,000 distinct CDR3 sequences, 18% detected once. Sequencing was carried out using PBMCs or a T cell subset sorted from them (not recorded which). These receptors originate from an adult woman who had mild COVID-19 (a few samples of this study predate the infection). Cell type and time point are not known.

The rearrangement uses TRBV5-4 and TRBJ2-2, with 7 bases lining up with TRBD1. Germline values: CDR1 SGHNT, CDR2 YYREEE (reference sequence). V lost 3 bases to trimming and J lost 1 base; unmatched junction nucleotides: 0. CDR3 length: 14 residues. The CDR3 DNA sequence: TGTGCCAGCAGCTGGACAGGGAACACCGGGGAGCTGTTTTTT. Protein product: CASSWTGNTGELFF.

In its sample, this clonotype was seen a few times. CDR3 coding DNA: TGCGCCAGCAGCCCCTGGGACAGGGCCCCGCGGGACACTGAAGCTTTCTTT. It codes for CASSPWDRAPRDTEAFF. The genes are TRBV5-1 and TRBJ1-1; 9 bases match TRBD1. The CDR3 length is 17 residues. V trimming: 4 bases; J trimming: 3 bases; junction bases outside the gene matches: 13. Germline loops: CDR1 SGHRS, CDR2 YFSETQ.

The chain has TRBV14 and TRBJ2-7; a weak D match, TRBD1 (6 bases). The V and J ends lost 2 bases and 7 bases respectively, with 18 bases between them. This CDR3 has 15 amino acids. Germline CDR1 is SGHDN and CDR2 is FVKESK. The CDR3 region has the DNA TGTGCCAGCAGCCAATTTACAGGGCCGTACCCGGAGCAGTACTTC. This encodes CASSQFTGPYPEQYF. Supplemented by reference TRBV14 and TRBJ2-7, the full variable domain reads EAGVTQFPSHSVIEKGQTVTLRCDPISGHDNLYWYRRVMGKEIKFLLHFVKESKQDESGMPNNRFLAERTGGTYSTLKVQPAELEDSGVYFCASSQFTGPYPEQYFGPGTRLTVT.

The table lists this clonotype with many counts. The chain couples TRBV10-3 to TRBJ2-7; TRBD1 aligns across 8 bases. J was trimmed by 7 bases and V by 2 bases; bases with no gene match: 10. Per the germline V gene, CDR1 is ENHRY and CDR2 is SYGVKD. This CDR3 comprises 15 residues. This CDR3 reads CAISEQRDRLSEQYF. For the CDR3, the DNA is TGTGCCATCAGTGAGCAAAGGGACAGGCTGTCGGAGCAGTACTTC.

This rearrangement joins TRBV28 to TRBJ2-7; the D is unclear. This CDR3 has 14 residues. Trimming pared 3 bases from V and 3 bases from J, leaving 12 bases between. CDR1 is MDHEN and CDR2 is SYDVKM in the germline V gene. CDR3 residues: CASSFGGEFYEQYF. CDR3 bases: TGTGCCAGCAGTTTCGGTGGGGAATTCTACGAGCAGTACTTC.

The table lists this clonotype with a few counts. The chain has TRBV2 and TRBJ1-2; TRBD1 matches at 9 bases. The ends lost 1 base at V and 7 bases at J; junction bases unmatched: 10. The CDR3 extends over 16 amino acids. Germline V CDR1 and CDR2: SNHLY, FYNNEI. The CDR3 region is CASSEEYPGQGAGYTF. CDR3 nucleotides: TGTGCCAGCAGTGAAGAGTACCCGGGACAGGGTGCTGGCTACACCTTC.

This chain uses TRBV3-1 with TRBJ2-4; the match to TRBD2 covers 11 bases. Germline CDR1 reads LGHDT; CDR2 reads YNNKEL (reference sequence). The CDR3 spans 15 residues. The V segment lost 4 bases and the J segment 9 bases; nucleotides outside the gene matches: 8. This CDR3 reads CASSPAGTSGSIQYF. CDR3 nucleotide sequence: TGTGCCAGCAGCCCCGCCGGGACTAGCGGCTCCATTCAGTACTTC.

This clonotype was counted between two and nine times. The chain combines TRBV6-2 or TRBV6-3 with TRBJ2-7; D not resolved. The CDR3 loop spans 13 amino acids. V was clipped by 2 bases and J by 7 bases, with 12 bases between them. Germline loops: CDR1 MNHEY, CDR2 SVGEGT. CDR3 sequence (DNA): TGTGCCAGCAGTTACCGCCCGTCGTTAGAGCAGTACTTC. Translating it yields CASSYRPSLEQYF.

The CDR3 protein is CASSPRSDRGPHGYTF. For the CDR3, the DNA is TGCGCCAGCAGCCCTAGGTCGGACAGGGGGCCGCATGGCTACACCTTC. The chain joins TRBV4-1 to TRBJ1-2; 11 bases are a match to TRBD1. The CDR3 consists of 16 residues. V dropped 4 bases and J dropped 6; count of bases not matched to a gene: 10. Per the germline V gene, CDR1 is MGHRA and CDR2 is YSYEKL.

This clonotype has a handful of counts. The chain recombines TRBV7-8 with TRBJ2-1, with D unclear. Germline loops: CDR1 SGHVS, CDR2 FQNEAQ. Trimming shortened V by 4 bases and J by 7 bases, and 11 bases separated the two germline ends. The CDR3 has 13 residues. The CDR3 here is CASSSGFRNEQFF. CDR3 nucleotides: TGTGCCAGCAGCTCCGGATTCCGGAATGAGCAGTTCTTC. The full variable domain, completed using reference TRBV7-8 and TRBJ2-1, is GAGVSQSPRYKVAKRGQDVALRCDPISGHVSLFWYQQALGQGPEFLTYFQNEAQLDKSGLPSDRFFAERPEGSVSTLKIQRTQQEDSAVYLCASSSGFRNEQFFGPGTRLTVL.

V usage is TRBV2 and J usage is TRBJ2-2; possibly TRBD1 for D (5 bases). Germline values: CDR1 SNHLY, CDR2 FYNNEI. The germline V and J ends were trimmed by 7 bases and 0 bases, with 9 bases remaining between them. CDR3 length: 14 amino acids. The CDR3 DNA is TGTGCCAGCATGGAACAGGCGAACACCGGGGAGCTGTTTTTT. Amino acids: CASMEQANTGELFF.

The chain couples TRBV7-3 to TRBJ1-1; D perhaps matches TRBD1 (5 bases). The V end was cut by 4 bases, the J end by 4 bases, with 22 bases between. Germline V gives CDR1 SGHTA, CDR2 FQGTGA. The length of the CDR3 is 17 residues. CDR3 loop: CASSSTGGSWGITEAFF. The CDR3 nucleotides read TGTGCCAGCAGCTCTACGGGCGGGAGCTGGGGCATCACTGAAGCTTTCTTT.

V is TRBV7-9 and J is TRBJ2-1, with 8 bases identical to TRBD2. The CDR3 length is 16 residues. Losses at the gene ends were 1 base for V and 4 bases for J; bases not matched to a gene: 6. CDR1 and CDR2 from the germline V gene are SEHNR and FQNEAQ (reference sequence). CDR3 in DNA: TGTGCCAGCAGCTTAGGTACGGGAGGGAAGTACAATGAGCAGTTCTTC. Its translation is CASSLGTGGKYNEQFF.

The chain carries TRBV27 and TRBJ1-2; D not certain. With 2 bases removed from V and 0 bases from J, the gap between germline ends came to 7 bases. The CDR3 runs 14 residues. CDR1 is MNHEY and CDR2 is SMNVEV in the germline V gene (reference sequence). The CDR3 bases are TGTGCCAGCAGTTTAGTGGGGACTAACTATGGCTACACCTTC. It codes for CASSLVGTNYGYTF.

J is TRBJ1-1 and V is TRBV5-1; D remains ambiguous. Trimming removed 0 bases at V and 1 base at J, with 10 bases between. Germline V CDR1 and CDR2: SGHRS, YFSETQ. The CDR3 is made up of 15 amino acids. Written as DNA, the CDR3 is TGCGCCAGCAGCTTGGTCCAGCCCTCGAACACTGAAGCTTTCTTT. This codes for CASSLVQPSNTEAFF.

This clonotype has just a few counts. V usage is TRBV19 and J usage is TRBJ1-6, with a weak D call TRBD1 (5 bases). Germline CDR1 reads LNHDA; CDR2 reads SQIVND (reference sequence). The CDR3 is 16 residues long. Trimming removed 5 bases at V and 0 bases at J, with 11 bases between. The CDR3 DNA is TGTGCCAGTAGTCAAGCAGGGAGCTCCTATAATTCACCCCTCCACTTT. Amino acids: CASSQAGSSYNSPLHF.

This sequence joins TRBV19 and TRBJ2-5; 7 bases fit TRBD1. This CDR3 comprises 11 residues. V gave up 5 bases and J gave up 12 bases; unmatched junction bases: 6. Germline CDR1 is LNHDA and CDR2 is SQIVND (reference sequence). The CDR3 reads CASSDRDVEYF. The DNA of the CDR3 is TGTGCCAGTAGTGACAGGGACGTAGAGTACTTC.

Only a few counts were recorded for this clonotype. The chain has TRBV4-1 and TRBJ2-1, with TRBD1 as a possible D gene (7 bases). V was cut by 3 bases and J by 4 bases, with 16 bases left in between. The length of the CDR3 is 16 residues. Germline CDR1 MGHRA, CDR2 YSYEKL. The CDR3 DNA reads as TGCGCCAGCAGCCAGGAACAGGGGACTCCTTACAATGAGCAGTTCTTC. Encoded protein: CASSQEQGTPYNEQFF.

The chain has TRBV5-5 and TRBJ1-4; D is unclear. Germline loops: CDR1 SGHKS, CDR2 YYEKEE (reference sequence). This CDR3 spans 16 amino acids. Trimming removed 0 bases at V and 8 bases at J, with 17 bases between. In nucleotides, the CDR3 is TGTGCCAGCAGCTTGGGTTACAGCCTCCTGGGAGAAAAACTGTTTTTT. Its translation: CASSLGYSLLGEKLFF.

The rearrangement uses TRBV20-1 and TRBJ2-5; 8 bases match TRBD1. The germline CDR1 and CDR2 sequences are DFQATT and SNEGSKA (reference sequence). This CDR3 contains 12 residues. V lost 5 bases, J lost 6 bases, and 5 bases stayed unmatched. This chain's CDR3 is CSAPRQGKTQYF. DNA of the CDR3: TGCAGTGCTCCACGACAGGGGAAGACCCAGTACTTC.

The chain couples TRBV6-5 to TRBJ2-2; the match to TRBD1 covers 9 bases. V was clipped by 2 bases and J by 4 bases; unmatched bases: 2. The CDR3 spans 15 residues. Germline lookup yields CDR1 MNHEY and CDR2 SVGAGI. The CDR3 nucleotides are TGTGCCAGCAGTTACGACAGGGGGTTCACCGGGGAGCTGTTTTTT. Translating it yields CASSYDRGFTGELFF.

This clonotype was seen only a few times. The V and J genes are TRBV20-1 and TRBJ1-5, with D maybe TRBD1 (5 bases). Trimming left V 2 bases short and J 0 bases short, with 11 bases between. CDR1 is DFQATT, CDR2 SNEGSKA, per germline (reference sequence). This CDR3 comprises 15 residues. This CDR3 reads CSARPLTDSNQPQHF. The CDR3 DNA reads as TGCAGTGCTAGACCCCTGACAGATAGCAATCAGCCCCAGCATTTT.

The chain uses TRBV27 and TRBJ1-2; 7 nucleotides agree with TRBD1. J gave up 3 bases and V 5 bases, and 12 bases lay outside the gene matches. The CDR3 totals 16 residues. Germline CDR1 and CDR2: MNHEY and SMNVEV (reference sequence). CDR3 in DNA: TGTGCCAGCAGTCAAGCCGGGACAGCGTTCTACTATGGCTACACCTTC. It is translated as CASSQAGTAFYYGYTF.

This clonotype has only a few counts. This CDR3 reads CATSVGGGAGDTQYF. CDR3 DNA: TGTGCCACCAGTGTTGGCGGGGGGGCAGGGGATACGCAGTATTTT. The rearrangement uses TRBV24-1 and TRBJ2-3, with 9 bases identical to TRBD2. The CDR3 runs 15 residues. In germline, CDR1 is KGHDR, CDR2 SFDVKD. The junction had 8 bases not matched to a gene; V was cut back by 5 bases and J by 6 bases.

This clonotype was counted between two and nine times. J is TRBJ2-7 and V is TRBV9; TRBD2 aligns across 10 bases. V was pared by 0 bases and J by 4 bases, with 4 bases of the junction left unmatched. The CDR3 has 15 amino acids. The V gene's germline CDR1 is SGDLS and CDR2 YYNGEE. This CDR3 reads CASSVEASGSYEQYF. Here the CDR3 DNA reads TGTGCCAGCAGCGTAGAAGCTAGCGGGAGTTACGAGCAGTACTTC. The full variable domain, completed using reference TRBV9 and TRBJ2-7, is DSGVTQTPKHLITATGQRVTLRCSPRSGDLSVYWYQQSLDQGLQFLIQYYNGEERAKGNILERFSAQQFPDLHSELNLSSLELGDSALYFCASSVEASGSYEQYFGPGTRLTVT.

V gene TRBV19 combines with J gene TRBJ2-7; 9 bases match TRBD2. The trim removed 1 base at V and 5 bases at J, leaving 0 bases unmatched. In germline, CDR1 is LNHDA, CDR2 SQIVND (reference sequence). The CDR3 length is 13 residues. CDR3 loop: CASSIASGNEQYF. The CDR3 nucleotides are TGTGCCAGTAGTATAGCTAGCGGGAACGAGCAGTACTTC.